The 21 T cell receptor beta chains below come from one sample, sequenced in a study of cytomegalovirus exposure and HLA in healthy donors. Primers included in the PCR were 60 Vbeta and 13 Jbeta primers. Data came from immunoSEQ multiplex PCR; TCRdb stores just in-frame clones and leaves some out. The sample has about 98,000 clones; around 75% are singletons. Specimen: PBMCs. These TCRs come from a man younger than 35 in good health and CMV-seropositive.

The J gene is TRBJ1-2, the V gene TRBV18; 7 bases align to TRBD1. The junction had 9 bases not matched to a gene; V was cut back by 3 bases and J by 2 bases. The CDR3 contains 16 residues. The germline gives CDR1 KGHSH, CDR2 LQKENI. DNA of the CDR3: TGTGCCAGCTCACCGAGATCCGACAGGGCGAACTATGGCTACACCTTC. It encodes CASSPRSDRANYGYTF.

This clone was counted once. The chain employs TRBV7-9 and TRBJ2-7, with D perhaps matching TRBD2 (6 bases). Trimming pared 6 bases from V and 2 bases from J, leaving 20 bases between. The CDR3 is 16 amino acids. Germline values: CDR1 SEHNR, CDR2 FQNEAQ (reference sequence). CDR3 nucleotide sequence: TGTGCCAGCAGTCCAGCGGGTGGAGGAGATACCTACGAGCAGTACTTC. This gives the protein CASSPAGGGDTYEQYF.

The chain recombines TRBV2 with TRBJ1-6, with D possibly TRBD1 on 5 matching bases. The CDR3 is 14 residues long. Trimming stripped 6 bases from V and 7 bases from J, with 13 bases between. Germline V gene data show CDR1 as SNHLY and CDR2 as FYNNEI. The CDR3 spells CASRAGISNSPLHF. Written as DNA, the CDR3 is TGTGCCAGCAGGGCAGGGATTTCAAATTCACCCCTCCACTTT.

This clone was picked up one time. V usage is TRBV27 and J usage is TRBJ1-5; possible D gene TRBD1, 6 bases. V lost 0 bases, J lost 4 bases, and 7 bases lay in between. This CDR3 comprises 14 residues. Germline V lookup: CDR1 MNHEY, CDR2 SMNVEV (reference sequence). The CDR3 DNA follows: TGTGCCAGCAGTTTATCGAGGGGGAATCAGCCCCAGCATTTT. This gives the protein CASSLSRGNQPQHF.

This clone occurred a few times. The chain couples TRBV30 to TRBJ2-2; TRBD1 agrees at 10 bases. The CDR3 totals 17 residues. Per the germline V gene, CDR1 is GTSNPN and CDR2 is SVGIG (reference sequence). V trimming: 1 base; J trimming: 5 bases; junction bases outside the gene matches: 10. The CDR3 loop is CAWSGLTGGLWTGELFF. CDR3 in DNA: TGTGCCTGGAGTGGACTGACAGGGGGCTTATGGACCGGGGAGCTGTTTTTT.

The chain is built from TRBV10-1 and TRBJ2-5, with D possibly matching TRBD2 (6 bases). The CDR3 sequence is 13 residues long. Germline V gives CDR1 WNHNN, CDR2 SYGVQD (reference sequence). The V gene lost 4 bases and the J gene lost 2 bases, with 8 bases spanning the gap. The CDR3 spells CASSGLGQETQYF. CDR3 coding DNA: TGCGCCAGCAGTGGACTAGGGCAAGAGACCCAGTACTTC.

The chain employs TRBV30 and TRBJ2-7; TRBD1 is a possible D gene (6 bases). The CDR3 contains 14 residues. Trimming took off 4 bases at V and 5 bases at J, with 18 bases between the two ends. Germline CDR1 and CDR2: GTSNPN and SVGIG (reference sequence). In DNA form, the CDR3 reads TGTGCCTGGACCAAAGGGCAGGGGCACGACGAGCAGTACTTC. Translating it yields CAWTKGQGHDEQYF.

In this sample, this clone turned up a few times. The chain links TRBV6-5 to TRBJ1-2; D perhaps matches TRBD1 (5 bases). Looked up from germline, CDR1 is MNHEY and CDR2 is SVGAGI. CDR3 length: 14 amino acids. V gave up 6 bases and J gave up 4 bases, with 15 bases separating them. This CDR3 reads CASSRGREGYGYTF. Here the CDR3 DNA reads TGTGCCAGCAGCCGTGGCAGGGAAGGCTATGGCTACACCTTC.

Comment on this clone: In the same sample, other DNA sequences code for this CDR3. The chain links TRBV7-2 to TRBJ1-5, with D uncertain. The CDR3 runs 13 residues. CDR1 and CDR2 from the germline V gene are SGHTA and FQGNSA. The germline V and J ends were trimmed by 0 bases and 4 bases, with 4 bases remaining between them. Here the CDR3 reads CASSLALNQPQHF. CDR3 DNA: TGTGCCAGCAGCTTAGCTCTGAATCAGCCCCAGCATTTT. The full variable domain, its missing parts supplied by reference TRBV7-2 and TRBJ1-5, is GAGVSQSPSNKVTEKGKDVELRCDPISGHTALYWYRQSLGQGLEFLIYFQGNSAPDKSGLPSDRFSAERTGGSVSTLTIQRTQQEDSAVYLCASSLALNQPQHFGDGTRLSIL.

CDR3 amino acids: CGTKAIGGAAYEQYF. The DNA of the CDR3 is TGTGGGACTAAAGCGATCGGGGGGGCCGCCTACGAGCAGTACTTC. This sequence joins TRBV28 and TRBJ2-7; 8 nucleotides match TRBD2. Germline CDR1 reads MDHEN; CDR2 reads SYDVKM. CDR3 length: 15 residues.

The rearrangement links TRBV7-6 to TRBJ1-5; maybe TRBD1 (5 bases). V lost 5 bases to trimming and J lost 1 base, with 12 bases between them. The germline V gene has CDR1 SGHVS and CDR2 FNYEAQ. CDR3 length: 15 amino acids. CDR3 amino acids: CASSPRAGSNQPQHF. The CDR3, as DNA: TGTGCCAGCAGCCCCAGGGCCGGGAGCAATCAGCCCCAGCATTTT.

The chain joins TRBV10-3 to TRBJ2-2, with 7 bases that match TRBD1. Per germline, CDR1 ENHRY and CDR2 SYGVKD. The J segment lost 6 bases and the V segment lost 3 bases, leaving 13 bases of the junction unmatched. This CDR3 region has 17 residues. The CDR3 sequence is CAISDPQGPHMAGELFF. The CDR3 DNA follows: TGTGCCATCAGTGATCCACAGGGGCCCCATATGGCCGGGGAGCTGTTTTTT.

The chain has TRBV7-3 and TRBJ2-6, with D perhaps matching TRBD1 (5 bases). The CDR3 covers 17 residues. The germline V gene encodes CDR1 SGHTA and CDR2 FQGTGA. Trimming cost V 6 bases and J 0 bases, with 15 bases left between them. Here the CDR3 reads CASSYDSVVSGANVLTF. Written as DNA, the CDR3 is TGTGCCAGCAGTTACGACAGTGTTGTCTCTGGGGCCAACGTCCTGACTTTC. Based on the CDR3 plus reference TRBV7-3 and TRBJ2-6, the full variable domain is GAGVSQTPSNKVTEKGKYVELRCDPISGHTALYWYRQSLGQGPEFLIYFQGTGAADDSGLPNDRFFAVRPEGSVSTLKIQRTERGDSAVYLCASSYDSVVSGANVLTFGAGSRLTVL.

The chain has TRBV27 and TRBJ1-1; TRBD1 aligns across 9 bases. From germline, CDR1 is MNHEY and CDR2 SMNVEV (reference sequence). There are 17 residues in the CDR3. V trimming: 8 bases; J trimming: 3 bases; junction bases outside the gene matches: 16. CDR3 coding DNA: TGTGCCAGCCAAAACGAATACAGGGGGCGGACTTACACTGAAGCTTTCTTT. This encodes CASQNEYRGRTYTEAFF.

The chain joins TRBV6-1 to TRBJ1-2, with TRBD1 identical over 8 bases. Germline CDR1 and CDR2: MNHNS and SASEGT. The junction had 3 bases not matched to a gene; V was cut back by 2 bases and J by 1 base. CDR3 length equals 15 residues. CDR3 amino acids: CASSEQGARNYGYTF. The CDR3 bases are TGTGCCAGCAGTGAACAGGGGGCGCGTAACTATGGCTACACCTTC.

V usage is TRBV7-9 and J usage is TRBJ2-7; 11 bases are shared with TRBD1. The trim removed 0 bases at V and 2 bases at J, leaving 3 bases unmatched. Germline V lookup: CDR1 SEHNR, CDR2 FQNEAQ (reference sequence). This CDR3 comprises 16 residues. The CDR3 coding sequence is TGTGCCAGCAGCTTAGCGCGGGACAGGGGGACCTACGAGCAGTACTTC. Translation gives CASSLARDRGTYEQYF.

The CDR3 loop is CASSPGTGRTEAFF. CDR3 nucleotides: TGCGCCAGCAGCCCTGGGACAGGGAGAACTGAAGCTTTCTTT. This chain joins TRBV5-1 and TRBJ1-1, with 9 bases matching TRBD1. With V trimmed by 4 bases and J by 5 bases, 6 bases remained unmatched. Germline CDR1 is SGHRS and CDR2 is YFSETQ. This CDR3 spans 14 amino acids.

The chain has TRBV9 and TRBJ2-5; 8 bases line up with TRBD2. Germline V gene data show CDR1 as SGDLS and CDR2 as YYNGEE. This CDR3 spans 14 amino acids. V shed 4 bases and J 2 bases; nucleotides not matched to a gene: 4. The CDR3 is CASSPGLAQETQYF. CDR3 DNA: TGTGCCAGCAGCCCAGGACTAGCTCAAGAGACCCAGTACTTC.

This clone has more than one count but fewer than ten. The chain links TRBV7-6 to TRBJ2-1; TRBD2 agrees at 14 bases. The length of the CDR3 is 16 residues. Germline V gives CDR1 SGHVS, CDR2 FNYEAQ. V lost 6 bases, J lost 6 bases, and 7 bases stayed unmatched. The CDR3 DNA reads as TGTGCCAGCAGGGGGGTGGGGACTAGCGGGGGCAATGAGCAGTTCTTC. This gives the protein CASRGVGTSGGNEQFF.

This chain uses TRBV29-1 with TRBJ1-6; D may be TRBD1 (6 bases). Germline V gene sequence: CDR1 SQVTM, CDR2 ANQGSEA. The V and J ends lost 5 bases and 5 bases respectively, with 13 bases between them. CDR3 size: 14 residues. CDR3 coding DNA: TGCAGCGTTCTCACGGCAGGGGATAATTCACCCCTCCACTTT. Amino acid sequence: CSVLTAGDNSPLHF.

CDR3 protein: CASSRQQNYGYTF. The CDR3 DNA reads as TGTGCCAGCAGCAGACAACAAAACTATGGCTACACCTTC. The chain carries TRBV11-2 and TRBJ1-2; D is unclear. Germline CDR1 is SGHAT and CDR2 is FQNNGV. The ends were cut back, 5 bases at V and 2 bases at J, with 9 bases in the middle. The CDR3 totals 13 residues. Full variable domain (rest looked up from reference TRBV11-2 and TRBJ1-2): EAGVAQSPRYKIIEKRQSVAFWCNPISGHATLYWYQQILGQGPKLLIQFQNNGVVDDSQLPKDRFSAERLKGVDSTLKIQPAKLEDSAVYLCASSRQQNYGYTFGSGTRLTVV.